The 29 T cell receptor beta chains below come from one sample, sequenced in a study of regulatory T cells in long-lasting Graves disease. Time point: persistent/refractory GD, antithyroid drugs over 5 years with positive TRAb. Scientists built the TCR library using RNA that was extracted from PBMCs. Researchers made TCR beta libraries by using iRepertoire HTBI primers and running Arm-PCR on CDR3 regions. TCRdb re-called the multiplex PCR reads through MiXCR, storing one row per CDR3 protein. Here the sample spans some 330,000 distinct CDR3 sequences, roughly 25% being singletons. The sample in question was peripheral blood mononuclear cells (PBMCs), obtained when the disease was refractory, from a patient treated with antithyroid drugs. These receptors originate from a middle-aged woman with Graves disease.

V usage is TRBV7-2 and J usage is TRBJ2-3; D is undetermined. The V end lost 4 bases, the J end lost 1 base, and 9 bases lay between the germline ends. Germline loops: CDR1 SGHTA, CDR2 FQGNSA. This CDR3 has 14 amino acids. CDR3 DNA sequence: TGTGCCAGCAGCTCAGATTGGGGCACAGATACGCAGTATTTT. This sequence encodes CASSSDWGTDTQYF.

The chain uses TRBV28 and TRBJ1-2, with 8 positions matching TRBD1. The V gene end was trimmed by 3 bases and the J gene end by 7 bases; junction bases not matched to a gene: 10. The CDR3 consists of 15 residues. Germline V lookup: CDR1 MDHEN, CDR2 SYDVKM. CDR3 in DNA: TGTGCCAGCAGTTTGTTCGACAGGGGAGCTCTTGGCTACACCTTC. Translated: CASSLFDRGALGYTF.

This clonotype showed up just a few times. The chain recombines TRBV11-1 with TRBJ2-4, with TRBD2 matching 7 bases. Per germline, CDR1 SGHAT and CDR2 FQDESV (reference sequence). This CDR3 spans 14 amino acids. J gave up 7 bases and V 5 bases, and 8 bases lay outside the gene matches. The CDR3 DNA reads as TGTGCCAGCAGCCTAGGACTAGAAGGGAACATTCAGTACTTC. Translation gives CASSLGLEGNIQYF.

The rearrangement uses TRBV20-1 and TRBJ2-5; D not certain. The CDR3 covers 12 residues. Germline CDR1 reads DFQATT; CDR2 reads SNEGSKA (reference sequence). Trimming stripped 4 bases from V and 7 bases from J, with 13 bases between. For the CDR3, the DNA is TGCAGTGCTAACAAACCCTCGAGGACCCAGTACTTC. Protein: CSANKPSRTQYF.

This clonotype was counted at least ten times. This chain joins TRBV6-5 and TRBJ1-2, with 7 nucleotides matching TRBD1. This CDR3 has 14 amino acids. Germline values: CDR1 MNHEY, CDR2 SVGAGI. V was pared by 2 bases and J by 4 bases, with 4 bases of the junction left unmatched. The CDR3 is CASSYRGRSYGYTF. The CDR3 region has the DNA TGTGCCAGCAGTTACAGGGGGCGCAGCTATGGCTACACCTTC.

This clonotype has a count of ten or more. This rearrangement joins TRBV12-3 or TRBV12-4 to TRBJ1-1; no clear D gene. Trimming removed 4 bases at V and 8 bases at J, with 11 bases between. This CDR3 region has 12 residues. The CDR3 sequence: CASSYGGLEAFF. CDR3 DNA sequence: TGTGCCAGCAGTTATGGCGGTTTGGAAGCTTTCTTT.

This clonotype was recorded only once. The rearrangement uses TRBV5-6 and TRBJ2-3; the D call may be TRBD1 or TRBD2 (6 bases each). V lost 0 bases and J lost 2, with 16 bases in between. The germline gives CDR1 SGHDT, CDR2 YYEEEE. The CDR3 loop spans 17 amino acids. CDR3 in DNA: TGTGCCAGCAGCTTGGGCGGGACACTACTCCTCACAGATACGCAGTATTTT. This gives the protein CASSLGGTLLLTDTQYF.

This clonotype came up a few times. The CDR3 loop is CASSGQGLHEQYF. CDR3 DNA: TGTGCCAGCAGCGGACAGGGGCTACACGAGCAGTACTTC. The chain has TRBV11-2 and TRBJ2-7; 9 bases match TRBD1. The ends lost 5 bases at V and 5 bases at J; junction bases unmatched: 4. CDR3 size: 13 residues. CDR1 and CDR2 from the germline V gene are SGHAT and FQNNGV.

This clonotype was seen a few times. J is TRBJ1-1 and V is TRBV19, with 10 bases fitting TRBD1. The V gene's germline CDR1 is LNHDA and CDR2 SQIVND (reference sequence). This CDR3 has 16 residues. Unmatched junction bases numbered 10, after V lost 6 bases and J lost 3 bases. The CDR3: CASRETGGMVDTEAFF. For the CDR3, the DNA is TGTGCCAGTAGGGAGACAGGGGGCATGGTGGACACTGAAGCTTTCTTT.

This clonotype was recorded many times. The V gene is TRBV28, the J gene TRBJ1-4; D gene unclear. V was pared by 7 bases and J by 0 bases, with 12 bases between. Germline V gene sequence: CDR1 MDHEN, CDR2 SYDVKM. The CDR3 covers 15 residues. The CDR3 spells CASNEGSATNEKLFF. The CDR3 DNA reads TGTGCCAGCAATGAGGGATCAGCAACTAATGAAAAACTGTTTTTT.

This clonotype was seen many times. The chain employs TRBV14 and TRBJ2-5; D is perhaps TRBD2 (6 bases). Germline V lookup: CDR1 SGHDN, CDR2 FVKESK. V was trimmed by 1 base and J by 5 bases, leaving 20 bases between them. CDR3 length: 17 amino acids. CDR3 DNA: TGTGCCAGCAGCCAAGTTATTAGCGGAGACCTGCGGGAGACCCAGTACTTC. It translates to CASSQVISGDLRETQYF.

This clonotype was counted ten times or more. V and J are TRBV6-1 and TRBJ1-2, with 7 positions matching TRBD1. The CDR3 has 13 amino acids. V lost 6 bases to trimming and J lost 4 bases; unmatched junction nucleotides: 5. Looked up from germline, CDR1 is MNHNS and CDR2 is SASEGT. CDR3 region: CASSPGGPYGYTF. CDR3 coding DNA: TGTGCCAGCAGCCCAGGGGGGCCCTATGGCTACACCTTC.

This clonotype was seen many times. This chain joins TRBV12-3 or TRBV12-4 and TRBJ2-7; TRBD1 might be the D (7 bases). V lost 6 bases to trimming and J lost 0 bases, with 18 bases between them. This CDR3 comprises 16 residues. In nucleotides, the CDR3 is TGTGCCAGCAGCCACCTCTCGGGGGACAGCTCCTACGAGCAGTACTTC. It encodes CASSHLSGDSSYEQYF.

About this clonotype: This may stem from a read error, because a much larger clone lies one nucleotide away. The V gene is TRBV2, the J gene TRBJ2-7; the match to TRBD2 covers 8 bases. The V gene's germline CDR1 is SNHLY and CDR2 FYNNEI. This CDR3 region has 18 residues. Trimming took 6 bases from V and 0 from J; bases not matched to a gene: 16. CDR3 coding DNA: TGTGCCAGCAGCACCCGGACGACGGGAGGGTTTAGCTCCTACGAGCAGTACTTC. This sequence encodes CASSTRTTGGFSSYEQYF.

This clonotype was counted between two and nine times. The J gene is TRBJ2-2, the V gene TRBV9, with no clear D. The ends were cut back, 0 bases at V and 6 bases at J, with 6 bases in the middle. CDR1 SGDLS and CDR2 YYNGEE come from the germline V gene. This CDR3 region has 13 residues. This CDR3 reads CASSVGGPGELFF. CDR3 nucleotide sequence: TGTGCCAGCAGCGTAGGTGGACCCGGGGAGCTGTTTTTT.

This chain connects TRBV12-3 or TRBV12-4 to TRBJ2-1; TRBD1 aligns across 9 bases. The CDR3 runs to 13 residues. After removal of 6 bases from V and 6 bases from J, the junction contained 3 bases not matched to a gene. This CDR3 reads CASRTTGGNEQFF. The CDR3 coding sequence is TGTGCCAGCAGGACGACAGGGGGCAATGAGCAGTTCTTC.

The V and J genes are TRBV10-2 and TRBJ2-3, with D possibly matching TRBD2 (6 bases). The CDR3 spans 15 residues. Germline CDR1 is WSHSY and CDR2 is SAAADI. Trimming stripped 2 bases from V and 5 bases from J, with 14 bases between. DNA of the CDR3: TGCGCCAGCAGTGAGATTGTGGAGGGTAGAGATACGCAGTATTTT. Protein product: CASSEIVEGRDTQYF.

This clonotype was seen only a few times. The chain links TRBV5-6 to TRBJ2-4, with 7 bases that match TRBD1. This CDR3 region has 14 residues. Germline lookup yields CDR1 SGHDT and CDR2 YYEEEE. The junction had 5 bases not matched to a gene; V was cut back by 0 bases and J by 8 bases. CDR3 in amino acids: CASSLETGFDIQYF. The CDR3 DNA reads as TGTGCCAGCAGCTTGGAGACAGGGTTCGACATTCAGTACTTC.

The CDR3 here is CASSGLARGVRETQYF. CDR3 coding DNA: TGTGCCAGCAGCGGACTAGCGAGAGGGGTGCGAGAGACCCAGTACTTC. The chain employs TRBV9 and TRBJ2-5, with TRBD2 matching over 8 bases. There are 16 residues in the CDR3. Unmatched junction bases numbered 11, after V lost 3 bases and J lost 4 bases. In germline, CDR1 is SGDLS, CDR2 YYNGEE.

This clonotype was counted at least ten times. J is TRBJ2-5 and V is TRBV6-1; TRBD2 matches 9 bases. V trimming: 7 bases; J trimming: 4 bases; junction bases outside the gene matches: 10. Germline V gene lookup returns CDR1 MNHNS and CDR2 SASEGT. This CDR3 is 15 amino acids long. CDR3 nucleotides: TGTGCCAGCACTCGTACTAGCGGGCCTGTAGAGACCCAGTACTTC. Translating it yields CASTRTSGPVETQYF.

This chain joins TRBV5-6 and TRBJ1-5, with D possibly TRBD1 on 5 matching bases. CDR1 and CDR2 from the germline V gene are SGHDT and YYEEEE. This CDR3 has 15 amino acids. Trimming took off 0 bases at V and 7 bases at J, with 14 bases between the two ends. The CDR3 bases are TGTGCCAGCAGCTTGGCCCGGATCGGGGGGCAGCCCCAGCATTTT. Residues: CASSLARIGGQPQHF. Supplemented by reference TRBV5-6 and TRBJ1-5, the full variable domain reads DAGVTQSPTHLIKTRGQQVTLRCSPKSGHDTVSWYQQALGQGPQFIFQYYEEEERQRGNFPDRFSGHQFPNYSSELNVNALLLGDSALYLCASSLARIGGQPQHFGDGTRLSIL.

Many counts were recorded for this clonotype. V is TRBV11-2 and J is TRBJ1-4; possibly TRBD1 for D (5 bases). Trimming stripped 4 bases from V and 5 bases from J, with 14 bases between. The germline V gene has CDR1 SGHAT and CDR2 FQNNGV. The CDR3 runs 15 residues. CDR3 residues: CASSSEGEANEKLFF. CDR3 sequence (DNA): TGTGCCAGCAGCTCAGAAGGGGAGGCAAATGAAAAACTGTTTTTT.

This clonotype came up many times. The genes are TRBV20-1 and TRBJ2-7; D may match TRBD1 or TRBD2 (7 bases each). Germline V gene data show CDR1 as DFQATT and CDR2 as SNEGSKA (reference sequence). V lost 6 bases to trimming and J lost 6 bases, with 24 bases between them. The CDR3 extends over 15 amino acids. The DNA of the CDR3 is TGCAGTGCCCCCTCCGGGGGGACAGCGTTGGGCGAGCAGTACTTC. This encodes CSAPSGGTALGEQYF.

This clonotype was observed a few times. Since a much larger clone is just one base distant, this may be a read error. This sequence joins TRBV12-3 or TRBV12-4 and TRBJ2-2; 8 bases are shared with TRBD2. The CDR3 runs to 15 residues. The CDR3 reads CASTLSGGRTGELVF. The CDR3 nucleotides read TGTGCCAGCACCCTTTCGGGCGGGAGGACCGGGGAGCTGGTTTTT.

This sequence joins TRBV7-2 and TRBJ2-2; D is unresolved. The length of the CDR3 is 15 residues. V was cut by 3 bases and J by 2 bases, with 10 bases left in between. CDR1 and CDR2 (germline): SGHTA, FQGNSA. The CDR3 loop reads CASSLQAINTGELFF. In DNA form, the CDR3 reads TGTGCCAGCAGCTTGCAGGCCATAAACACCGGGGAGCTGTTTTTT.

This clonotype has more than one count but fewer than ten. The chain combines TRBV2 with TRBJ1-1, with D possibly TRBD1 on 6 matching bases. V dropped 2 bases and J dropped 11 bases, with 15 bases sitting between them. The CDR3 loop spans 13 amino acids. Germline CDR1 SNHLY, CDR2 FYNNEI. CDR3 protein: CASSEYPSGAAFF. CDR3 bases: TGTGCCAGCAGTGAATACCCCTCGGGGGCGGCTTTCTTT.

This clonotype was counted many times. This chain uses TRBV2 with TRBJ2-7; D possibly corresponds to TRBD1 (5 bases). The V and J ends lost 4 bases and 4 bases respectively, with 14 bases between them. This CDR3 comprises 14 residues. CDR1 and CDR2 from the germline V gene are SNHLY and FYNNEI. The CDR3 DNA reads TGTGCCAGCAGTGGGGGCACGACAGTTTACGAGCAGTACTTC. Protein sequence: CASSGGTTVYEQYF.

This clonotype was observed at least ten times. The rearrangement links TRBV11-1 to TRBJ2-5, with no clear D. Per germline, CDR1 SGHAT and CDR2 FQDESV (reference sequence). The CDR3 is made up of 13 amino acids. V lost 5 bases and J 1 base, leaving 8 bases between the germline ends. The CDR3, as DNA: TGTGCCAGCAGCCAAAGTCCCCAAGAGACCCAGTACTTC. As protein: CASSQSPQETQYF. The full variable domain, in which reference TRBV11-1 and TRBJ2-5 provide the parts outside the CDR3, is EAEVAQSPRYKITEKSQAVAFWCDPISGHATLYWYRQILGQGPELLVQFQDESVVDDSQLPKDRFSAERLKGVDSTLKIQPAELGDSAMYLCASSQSPQETQYFGPGTRLLVL.

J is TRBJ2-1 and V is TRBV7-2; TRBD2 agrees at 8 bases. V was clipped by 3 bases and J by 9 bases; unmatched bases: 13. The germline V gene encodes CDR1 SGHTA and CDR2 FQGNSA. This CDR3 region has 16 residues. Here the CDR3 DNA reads TGTGCCAGCAGCTTTCGGGCTAGCGGCAGCGGGAGTGAGCAGTTCTTC. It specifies CASSFRASGSGSEQFF.